One and the same sample provided the 19 T cell receptor beta chains below, sequenced in a study of Graves' ophthalmopathy and Graves' hyperthyroidism. The authors amplified TCR beta CDR3 regions, and they did so from RNA transcripts for repertoire sequencing. RT-PCR in the first round used HTBI primers; a second-round multiplex PCR followed. TCRdb itself ran the multiplex PCR reads through MiXCR, one entry per CDR3 protein. This table has about 170,000 distinct CDR3 sequences, 30% to 45% appearing once. Sequencing used peripheral blood. The source of these receptors is a woman in her forties with Graves' ophthalmopathy.

This clonotype appeared many times. V usage is TRBV10-1 and J usage is TRBJ2-7; no definite D call. Trimming shortened V by 4 bases and J by 2 bases, and 9 bases separated the two germline ends. This CDR3 has 13 residues. Germline assignment: CDR1 WNHNN and CDR2 SYGVQD (reference sequence). This CDR3 reads CASSVGSAYEQYF. The CDR3 DNA is TGCGCCAGCAGTGTCGGCAGCGCCTACGAGCAGTACTTC.

The rearrangement uses TRBV12-3 or TRBV12-4 and TRBJ2-7, with 8 nucleotides matching TRBD2. Trimming removed 2 bases from V and 2 bases from J; junction bases left unmatched: 5. The CDR3 sequence is 15 residues long. In DNA, the CDR3 is TGTGCCAGCAGTTTAAGAGCGGGAGAGACCTACGAGCAGTACTTC. It specifies CASSLRAGETYEQYF.

This clonotype was detected only once. The V and J genes are TRBV12-3 or TRBV12-4 and TRBJ1-2; no firm D call. The CDR3 covers 14 residues. V dropped 2 bases and J dropped 0 bases, with 7 bases sitting between them. CDR3 DNA sequence: TGTGCCAGCAGTTTAAGGGTTTCTAACTATGGCTACACCTTC. It specifies CASSLRVSNYGYTF.

This clonotype was observed many times. The chain has TRBV20-1 and TRBJ2-5; tentative D call: TRBD1 (6 bases). CDR1 DFQATT and CDR2 SNEGSKA come from the germline V gene (reference sequence). CDR3 size: 13 residues. Trimming took off 6 bases at V and 7 bases at J, with 18 bases between the two ends. The CDR3: CSAKGQGLGTQYF. The CDR3 DNA is TGCAGTGCCAAGGGCCAGGGGCTGGGGACCCAGTACTTC.

The rearrangement links TRBV7-8 to TRBJ2-5; weak D call: TRBD1 (6 bases). CDR1 is SGHVS and CDR2 is FQNEAQ in the germline V gene. The CDR3 length is 16 residues. The V end lost 5 bases, the J end lost 2 bases, and 18 bases lay between the germline ends. DNA for the CDR3: TGTGCCAGCAGCCCCGGGGTAGCAAGGGGGCAAGAGACCCAGTACTTC. It encodes CASSPGVARGQETQYF.

The chain uses TRBV20-1 and TRBJ2-7, with D perhaps TRBD2 (5 bases). This CDR3 spans 13 amino acids. Germline CDR1 and CDR2: DFQATT and SNEGSKA (reference sequence). V was clipped by 1 base and J by 5 bases, with 12 bases between them. The CDR3 sequence: CSARVPGMNEQYF. CDR3 DNA: TGCAGTGCTAGAGTTCCGGGGATGAACGAGCAGTACTTC.

This chain links TRBV30 with TRBJ1-2; no reliable D call. Germline V lookup: CDR1 GTSNPN, CDR2 SVGIG (reference sequence). CDR3 length equals 11 residues. V was trimmed by 5 bases and J by 5 bases, leaving 9 bases between them. As DNA, the CDR3 is TGTGCCTGGGGAAGGGAGTATGGCTACACCTTC. This encodes CAWGREYGYTF.

There are many counts of this clonotype. V gene TRBV29-1 combines with J gene TRBJ1-1; TRBD1 matches at 7 bases. Looked up from germline, CDR1 is SQVTM and CDR2 is ANQGSEA. V shed 0 bases and J 5 bases; nucleotides not matched to a gene: 6. This CDR3 is built from 14 residues. CDR3 region: CSVEDRRGRTEAFF. The CDR3 DNA reads TGCAGCGTTGAAGATAGAAGGGGGCGGACTGAAGCTTTCTTT.

This clonotype showed up many times. The V gene is TRBV11-2, the J gene TRBJ2-7; 7 bases align to TRBD1. Trimming took 3 bases from V and 1 from J; bases not matched to a gene: 0. The CDR3 contains 13 residues. The germline gives CDR1 SGHAT, CDR2 FQNNGV. In DNA form, the CDR3 reads TGTGCCAGCAGCTTGGACAGGTCCTACGAGCAGTACTTC. It translates to CASSLDRSYEQYF.

This clonotype was counted many times. This rearrangement joins TRBV7-8 to TRBJ2-7; D gene ambiguous. CDR3 size: 13 residues. V lost 1 base and J lost 5, with 9 bases in between. Germline values: CDR1 SGHVS, CDR2 FQNEAQ. CDR3 nucleotides: TGTGCCAGCAGCTTAGAAAGAAGGGACGAGCAGTACTTC. Its translation: CASSLERRDEQYF.

This clonotype was picked up a small number of times. This chain's CDR3 is CASSPNDRAIYF. The CDR3 bases are TGTGCCAGCAGCCCCAACGACAGGGCAATATACTTC. The chain links TRBV7-2 to TRBJ2-7, with 7 bases aligning to TRBD1. J lost 13 bases, V lost 5 bases, and 11 bases had no gene match. Germline V gene data show CDR1 as SGHTA and CDR2 as FQGNSA. The CDR3 covers 12 residues.

The rearrangement links TRBV20-1 to TRBJ1-2; unclear D gene. The CDR3 has 11 residues. With 3 bases removed from V and 3 bases from J, the gap between germline ends came to 5 bases. Germline assignment: CDR1 DFQATT and CDR2 SNEGSKA (reference sequence). CDR3: CSASQDYGYTF. The DNA of the CDR3 is TGCAGTGCTAGCCAGGACTATGGCTACACCTTC.

The chain uses TRBV7-2 and TRBJ2-7; D is undetermined. The CDR3 is 13 amino acids. V was shortened by 6 bases and J by 3 bases, with 12 bases between the two germline ends. Per the germline V gene, CDR1 is SGHTA and CDR2 is FQGNSA. Here the CDR3 DNA reads TGTGCCAGCAGTTATGCGGTCCTCTACGAGCAGTACTTC. Its protein product is CASSYAVLYEQYF.

The V and J genes are TRBV12-3 or TRBV12-4 and TRBJ2-7; TRBD2 agrees at 8 bases. This CDR3 is built from 14 residues. V shed 1 base, J shed 6 bases, and the junction held 5 bases outside the gene matches. The chain's CDR3 is CASSLEAGASEQYF. In DNA form, the CDR3 reads TGTGCCAGCAGTTTAGAAGCGGGAGCTAGCGAGCAGTACTTC.

This clonotype was counted at least ten times. The chain couples TRBV10-2 to TRBJ2-2; 13 bases line up with TRBD2. Germline V CDR1 and CDR2: WSHSY, SAAADI. The CDR3 runs to 16 residues. The V segment lost 6 bases and the J segment 2 bases; nucleotides outside the gene matches: 3. CDR3 sequence (DNA): TGCGCCAGCAGACGACTAGCGGGGGGAAACACCGGGGAGCTGTTTTTT. Its translation: CASRRLAGGNTGELFF.

The J gene is TRBJ1-2, the V gene TRBV6-1; D is uncertain. V lost 4 bases and J lost 8, with 8 bases in between. Germline CDR1 is MNHNS and CDR2 is SASEGT. The CDR3 consists of 11 residues. CDR3 loop: CASSAYSGYTF. Written as DNA, the CDR3 is TGTGCCAGCAGTGCCTACAGCGGCTACACCTTC.

This clonotype was counted at least ten times. The chain couples TRBV5-1 to TRBJ1-2; 9 bases match TRBD1. The CDR3 sequence is 17 residues long. V was clipped by 4 bases and J by 2 bases; unmatched bases: 12. From germline, CDR1 is SGHRS and CDR2 YFSETQ. The CDR3 spells CASSLDHGQGWNYGYTF. The CDR3 nucleotides are TGCGCCAGCAGCCTAGACCACGGACAGGGGTGGAACTATGGCTACACCTTC.

The chain employs TRBV12-3 or TRBV12-4 and TRBJ1-1; 7 positions match TRBD1. V was pared by 7 bases and J by 11 bases, with 7 bases of the junction left unmatched. This CDR3 has 11 amino acids. CDR3 amino acids: CASTQGVMAFF. In DNA, the CDR3 is TGTGCCAGCACCCAGGGGGTTATGGCTTTCTTT.

Many counts were recorded for this clonotype. CDR3 nucleotide sequence: TGTGCCAGCACTCCTTGGGGGGGCAAGAACACCGGGGAGCTGTTTTTT. Protein sequence: CASTPWGGKNTGELFF. The chain carries TRBV6-5 and TRBJ2-2; a possible D gene is TRBD2 (7 bases). Trimming removed 7 bases from V and 1 base from J, with 16 bases in between. CDR1 and CDR2 (germline): MNHEY, SVGAGI. The CDR3 runs 16 residues.